The present TCR beta chain was sequenced within a study of blood T cell repertoires in COVID-19. This table comes from immunoSEQ multiplex PCR, and its TCRdb copy is limited to in-frame clones, with some not included. The sample has hundreds of thousands of clones, roughly 90% seen once. Individuals drawn from around 24 US areas were about 18 to 95 years old. CDR1 and CDR2 (germline): DFQATT, SNEGSKA (reference sequence). V shed 3 bases and J 2 bases; nucleotides not matched to a gene: 7. The CDR3 has 15 residues. The sample was PBMCs or T cells enriched from blood (not recorded which). This chain joins TRBV20-1 and TRBJ2-1, with 7 positions matching TRBD2. The clonotype was recovered from a woman aged 50 to 65 who had been exposed to COVID-19. CDR3: CSASPGGLTYNEQFF. CDR3 bases: TGCAGTGCTAGTCCCGGGGGACTAACCTACAATGAGCAGTTCTTC.